The entry below gives a single T cell receptor (beta chain) sequence along with its context. The antigen remains undetermined. CDR3 length: 12 residues. Germline V gene lookup returns CDR1 MNHEY and CDR2 SVGEGT. Deletions cut 11 bases from V and 1 base from J, with 12 bases between. The sample originates from a study of T-cell reconstitution after alpha-beta-depleted transplantation in children. Overall study findings and caveats: Several hundred expanded graft clones reportedly gave rise to the alpha-beta T cells present about two months after transplant. The origin of high day-60 TCRbeta diversity in some patients lay in surviving recipient T cells and thymic progenitors.

A TCRbeta library incorporating unique molecular identifiers was prepared. TCRdb analysed the PCR reads with MiXCR anew, one entry per CDR3 protein. This sample has fewer than 750,000 distinct CDR3 sequences, with 23% found just once. Sequences were derived from PBMCs, mostly from graft donor cells, sampled 360 days after TCRalphabeta/CD19-depleted stem cell transplant. This chain connects TRBV6-2 or TRBV6-3 to TRBJ2-7; no definite D call. This receptor was obtained from a boy less than two years old who had a stem cell transplant for acute myeloid leukemia, so the T cells may come from the graft donor. DNA of the CDR3: TGTGCCGCCCGCCAGGTGTCCTACGAGCAGTACTTC. This encodes CAARQVSYEQYF.